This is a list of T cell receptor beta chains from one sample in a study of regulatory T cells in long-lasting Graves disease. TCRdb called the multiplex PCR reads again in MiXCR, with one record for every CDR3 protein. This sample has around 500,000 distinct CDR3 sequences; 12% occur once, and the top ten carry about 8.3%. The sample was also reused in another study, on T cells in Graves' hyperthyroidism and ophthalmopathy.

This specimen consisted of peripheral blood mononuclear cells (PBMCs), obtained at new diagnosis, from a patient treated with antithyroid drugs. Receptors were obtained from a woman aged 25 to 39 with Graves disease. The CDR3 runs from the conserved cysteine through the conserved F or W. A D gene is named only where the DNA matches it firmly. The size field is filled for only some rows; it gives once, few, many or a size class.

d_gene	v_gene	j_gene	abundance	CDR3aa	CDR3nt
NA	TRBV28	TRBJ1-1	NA	CAGGGWREAFF	TGTGCCGGGGGGGGTTGGAGAGAAGCTTTCTTT
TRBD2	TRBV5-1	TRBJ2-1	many	CASSPNFGTSFNEQFF	TGCGCCAGCAGCCCAAATTTCGGGACTAGCTTCAATGAGCAGTTCTTC
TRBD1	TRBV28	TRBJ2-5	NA	CASSSPSGQGPRETQYF	TGTGCCAGCAGTTCACCATCGGGACAGGGGCCTCGGGAGACCCAGTACTTC
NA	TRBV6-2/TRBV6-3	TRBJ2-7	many	CASSRLGLSRYEQYF	TGTGCCAGCAGCCGCTTGGGACTCAGTCGCTACGAGCAGTACTTC
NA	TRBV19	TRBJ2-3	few	CASSISRATDTQYF	TGTGCCAGTAGTATTAGCAGGGCCACAGATACGCAGTATTTT
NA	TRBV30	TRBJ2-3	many	CAWSINPSTDTQYF	TGTGCCTGGAGTATAAACCCGAGCACAGATACGCAGTATTTT
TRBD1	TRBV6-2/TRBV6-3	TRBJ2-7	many	CASSYSWQGAEEQYF	TGTGCCAGCAGTTACTCTTGGCAGGGGGCAGAGGAGCAGTACTTC
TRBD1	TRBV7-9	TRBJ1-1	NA	CASSLGQGARGTEAFF	TGTGCCAGCAGCCTTGGACAGGGGGCGCGGGGTACTGAAGCTTTCTTT
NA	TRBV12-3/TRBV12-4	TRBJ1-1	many	CASSFYRATEAFF	TGTGCCAGCAGTTTTTACAGGGCCACTGAAGCTTTCTTT
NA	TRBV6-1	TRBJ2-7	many	CASSGRQAAVRGIYYEQYF	TGTGCCAGCAGTGGAAGGCAAGCGGCGGTCAGGGGTATTTACTACGAGCAGTACTTC
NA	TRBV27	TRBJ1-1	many	CASSGYPGNTEAFF	TGTGCCAGCTCGGGGTACCCAGGGAACACTGAAGCTTTCTTT
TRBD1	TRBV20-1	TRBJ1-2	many	CSAREGDRGHYYGYTF	TGCAGTGCTAGAGAAGGGGACAGGGGGCATTACTATGGCTACACCTTC
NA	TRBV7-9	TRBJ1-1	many	CASSLGFTGITEAFF	TGTGCCAGCAGCTTAGGTTTTACAGGGATCACTGAAGCTTTCTTT
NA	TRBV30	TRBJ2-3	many	CAWRANTWGTQYF	TGTGCCTGGAGGGCTAATACTTGGGGTACGCAGTATTTT
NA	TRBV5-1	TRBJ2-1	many	CASSLGPSTNEQFF	TGCGCCAGCAGCTTGGGGCCAAGCACGAATGAGCAGTTCTTC
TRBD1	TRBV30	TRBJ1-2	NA	CAWNRGNYGYTF	TGTGCCTGGAACAGGGGGAACTATGGCTACACCTTC
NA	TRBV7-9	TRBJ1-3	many	CASSFTRVSSGNTIYF	TGTGCCAGCAGCTTCACCAGGGTCTCATCTGGAAACACCATATATTTT
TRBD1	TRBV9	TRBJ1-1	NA	CASSADRGIGTEAFF	TGTGCCAGCAGCGCTGACAGGGGGATTGGGACTGAAGCTTTCTTT
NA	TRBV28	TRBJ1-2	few	CASSFGGGNEGYTF	TGTGCCAGCAGTTTTGGGGGGGGAAACGAAGGCTACACCTTC
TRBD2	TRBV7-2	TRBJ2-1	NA	CASSFRGGTHNEQFF	TGTGCCAGCAGCTTTCGCGGGGGGACCCACAATGAGCAGTTCTTC
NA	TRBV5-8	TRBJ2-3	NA	CASSPYFGDTQYF	TGTGCCAGCAGCCCCTATTTCGGGGATACGCAGTATTTT
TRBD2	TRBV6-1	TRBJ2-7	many	CASKRGVGSYEQYF	TGTGCCAGCAAACGGGGGGTAGGGTCCTACGAGCAGTACTTC
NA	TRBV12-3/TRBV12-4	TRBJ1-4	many	CASSLEFNEKLFF	TGTGCCAGCAGTTTAGAGTTTAATGAAAAACTGTTTTTT
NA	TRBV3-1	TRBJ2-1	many	CASSQDLTGAREQFF	TGTGCCAGCAGCCAAGATTTAACGGGAGCCCGTGAGCAGTTCTTC
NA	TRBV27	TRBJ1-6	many	CASSLREPHRESPLHF	TGTGCCAGCAGTTTAAGGGAGCCCCACCGGGAGTCACCCCTCCACTTT
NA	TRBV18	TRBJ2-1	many	CASSPTLGGGENEQFF	TGTGCCAGCTCACCAACTCTAGGGGGCGGGGAAAATGAGCAGTTCTTC
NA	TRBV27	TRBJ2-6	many	CASRMDAFSGANVLTF	TGTGCCAGCAGAATGGACGCATTCTCTGGGGCCAACGTCCTGACTTTC
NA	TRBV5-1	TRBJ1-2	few	CASSMLPGYGYTF	TGCGCCAGCAGCATGCTCCCTGGCTATGGCTACACCTTC
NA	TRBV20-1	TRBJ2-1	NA	CSARETGGDDEQFF	TGCAGTGCTAGAGAAACAGGGGGGGACGATGAGCAGTTCTTC
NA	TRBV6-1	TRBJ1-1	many	CASSTQRVANTEAFF	TGTGCCAGCAGCACTCAAAGGGTAGCTAACACTGAAGCTTTCTTT
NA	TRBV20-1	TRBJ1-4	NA	CSAGDRLGREKLFF	TGCAGTGCTGGAGATCGACTTGGTAGGGAAAAACTGTTTTTT
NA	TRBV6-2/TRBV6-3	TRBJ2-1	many	CASSKRDIFPYGEQFF	TGTGCCAGCAGCAAGCGGGACATCTTCCCCTACGGTGAGCAGTTCTTC
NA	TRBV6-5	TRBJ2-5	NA	CASSYSGRSKGTQYF	TGTGCCAGCAGTTACTCGGGGAGGTCCAAAGGGACCCAGTACTTC
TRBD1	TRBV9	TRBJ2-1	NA	CASSVRTGGGEQFF	TGTGCCAGCAGCGTAAGGACAGGAGGTGGAGAGCAGTTCTTC
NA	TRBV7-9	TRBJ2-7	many	CASSLGYSAVYEQYF	TGTGCCAGCAGCTTAGGTTATTCGGCCGTCTACGAGCAGTACTTC
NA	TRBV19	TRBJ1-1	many	CASSSPRAQNTEAFF	TGTGCCAGTAGTTCCCCCCGGGCCCAGAACACTGAAGCTTTCTTT
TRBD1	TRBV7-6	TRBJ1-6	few	CASSDRVSYNSPLHF	TGTGCCAGCAGCGACAGGGTCTCCTATAATTCACCCCTCCACTTT
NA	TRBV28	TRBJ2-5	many	CASSQDFGRQETQYF	TGTGCCAGCAGCCAGGACTTCGGGAGACAAGAGACCCAGTACTTC
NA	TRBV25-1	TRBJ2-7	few	CASSPANSYEQYF	TGTGCCAGCAGTCCAGCTAACTCCTACGAGCAGTACTTC
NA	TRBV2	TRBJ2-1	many	CASSGGVDNEQFF	TGTGCCAGCAGTGGAGGGGTGGACAATGAGCAGTTCTTC
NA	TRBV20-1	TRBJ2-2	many	CSALPDRNTGELFF	TGCAGTGCCTTACCGGACAGGAACACCGGGGAGCTGTTTTTT
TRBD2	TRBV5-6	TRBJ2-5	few	CASSSSAGEWGETQYF	TGTGCCAGCAGCTCTAGCGCGGGAGAGTGGGGAGAGACCCAGTACTTC
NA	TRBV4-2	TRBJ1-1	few	CASSQSQVMNTEAFF	TGTGCCAGCAGCCAATCGCAGGTGATGAACACTGAAGCTTTCTTT
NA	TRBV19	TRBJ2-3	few	CASSIQRGDQGSDTQYF	TGTGCCAGTAGTATCCAGAGAGGCGATCAGGGGTCCGATACGCAGTATTTT
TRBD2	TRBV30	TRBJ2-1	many	CAWSHGTSGRSEQFF	TGTGCCTGGAGTCACGGGACTAGCGGGAGGTCTGAGCAGTTCTTC
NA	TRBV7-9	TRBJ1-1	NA	CASSLEALTEAFF	TGTGCCAGCAGCTTAGAGGCCCTTACTGAAGCTTTCTTT
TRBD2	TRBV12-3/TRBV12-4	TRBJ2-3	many	CASSTRERTDTQYF	TGTGCCAGCAGTACGCGGGAGCGGACAGATACGCAGTATTTT
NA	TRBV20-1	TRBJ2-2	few	CSAQTTTANTGELFF	TGCAGTGCACAGACGACGACAGCGAACACCGGGGAGCTGTTTTTT
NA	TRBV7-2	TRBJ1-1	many	CASQMTGENTEAFF	TGTGCCAGCCAAATGACAGGAGAAAACACTGAAGCTTTCTTT
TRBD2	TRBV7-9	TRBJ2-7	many	CASSSTWGGSSYEQYF	TGTGCCAGCAGCTCAACGTGGGGGGGTAGCTCGTACGAGCAGTACTTC